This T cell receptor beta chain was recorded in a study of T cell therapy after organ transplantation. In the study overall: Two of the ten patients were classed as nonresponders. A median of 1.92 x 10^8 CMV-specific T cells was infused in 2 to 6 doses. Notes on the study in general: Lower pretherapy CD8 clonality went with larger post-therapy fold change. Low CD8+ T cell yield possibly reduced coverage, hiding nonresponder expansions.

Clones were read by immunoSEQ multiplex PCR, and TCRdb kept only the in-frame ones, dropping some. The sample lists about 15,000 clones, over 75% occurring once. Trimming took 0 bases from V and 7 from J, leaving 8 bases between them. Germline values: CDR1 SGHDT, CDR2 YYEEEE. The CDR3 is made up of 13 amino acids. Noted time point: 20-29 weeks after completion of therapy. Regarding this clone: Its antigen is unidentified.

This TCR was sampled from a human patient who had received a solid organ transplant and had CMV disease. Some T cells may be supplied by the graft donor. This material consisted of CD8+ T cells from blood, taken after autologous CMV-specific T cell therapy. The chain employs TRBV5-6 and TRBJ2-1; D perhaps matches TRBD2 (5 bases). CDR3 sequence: CASSLGEGNEQFF. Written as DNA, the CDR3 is TGTGCCAGCAGCTTGGGCGAGGGAAATGAGCAGTTCTTC.